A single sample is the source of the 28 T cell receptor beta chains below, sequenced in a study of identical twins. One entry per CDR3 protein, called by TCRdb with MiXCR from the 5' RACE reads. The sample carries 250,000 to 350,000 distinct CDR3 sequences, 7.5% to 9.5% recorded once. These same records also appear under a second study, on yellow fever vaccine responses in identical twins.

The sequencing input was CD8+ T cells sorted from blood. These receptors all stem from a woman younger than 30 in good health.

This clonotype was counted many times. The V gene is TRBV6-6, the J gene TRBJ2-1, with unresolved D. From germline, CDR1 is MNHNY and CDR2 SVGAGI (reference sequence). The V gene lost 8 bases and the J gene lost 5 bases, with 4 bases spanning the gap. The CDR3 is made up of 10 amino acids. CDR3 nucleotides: TGTGCCAGCTCTAACAATGAGCAGTTCTTC. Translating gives CASSNNEQFF.

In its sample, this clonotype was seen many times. The CDR3 spells CASSFGGFGTQYF. In nucleotides, the CDR3 is TGTGCCAGCAGTTTTGGGGGGTTTGGGACCCAGTACTTC. The chain combines TRBV12-3 or TRBV12-4 with TRBJ2-5; tentatively, D is TRBD2 (6 bases). The V end was cut by 3 bases, the J end by 7 bases, with 12 bases between. The CDR3 is 13 amino acids.

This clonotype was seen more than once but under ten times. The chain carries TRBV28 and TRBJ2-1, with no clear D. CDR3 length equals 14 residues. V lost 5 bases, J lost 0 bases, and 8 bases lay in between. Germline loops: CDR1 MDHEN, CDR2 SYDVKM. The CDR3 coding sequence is TGTGCCAGCAGTGGAATCCTCTCCTACAATGAGCAGTTCTTC. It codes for CASSGILSYNEQFF.

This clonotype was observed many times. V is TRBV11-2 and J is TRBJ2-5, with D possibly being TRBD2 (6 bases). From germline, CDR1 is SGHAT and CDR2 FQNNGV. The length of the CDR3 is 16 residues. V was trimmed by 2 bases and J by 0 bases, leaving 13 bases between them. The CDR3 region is CASSLLAVRYQETQYF. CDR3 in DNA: TGTGCCAGCAGCTTATTAGCGGTTAGGTACCAAGAGACCCAGTACTTC.

The CDR3 protein is CASSSLENTEAFF. As DNA, the CDR3 is TGTGCCAGCAGCTCTTTGGAGAACACTGAAGCTTTCTTT. This chain links TRBV7-9 with TRBJ1-1; no firm D call. Per the germline V gene, CDR1 is SEHNR and CDR2 is FQNEAQ (reference sequence). This CDR3 has 13 residues. The V gene lost 4 bases and the J gene lost 1 base, with 7 bases spanning the gap.

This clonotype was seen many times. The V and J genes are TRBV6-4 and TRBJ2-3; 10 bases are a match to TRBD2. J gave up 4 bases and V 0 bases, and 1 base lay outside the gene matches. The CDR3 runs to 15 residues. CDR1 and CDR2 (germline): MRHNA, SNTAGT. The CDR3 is CASSDSSGGPDTQYF. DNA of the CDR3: TGTGCCAGCAGTGACTCTAGCGGGGGGCCAGATACGCAGTATTTT.

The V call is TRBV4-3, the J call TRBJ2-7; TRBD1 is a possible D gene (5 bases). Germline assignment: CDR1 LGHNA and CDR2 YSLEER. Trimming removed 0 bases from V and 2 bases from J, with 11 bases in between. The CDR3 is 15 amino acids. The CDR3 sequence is CASSQDSRGAYEQYF. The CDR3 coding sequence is TGCGCCAGCAGCCAAGATTCAAGGGGTGCCTACGAGCAGTACTTC.

The chain's CDR3 is CSASDGDQPQHF. CDR3 DNA sequence: TGCAGTGCTAGTGATGGGGATCAGCCCCAGCATTTT. V usage is TRBV20-1 and J usage is TRBJ1-5; D is unresolved. The CDR3 has 12 residues. Germline V gene sequence: CDR1 DFQATT, CDR2 SNEGSKA (reference sequence). The ends were cut back, 3 bases at V and 5 bases at J, with 8 bases in the middle.

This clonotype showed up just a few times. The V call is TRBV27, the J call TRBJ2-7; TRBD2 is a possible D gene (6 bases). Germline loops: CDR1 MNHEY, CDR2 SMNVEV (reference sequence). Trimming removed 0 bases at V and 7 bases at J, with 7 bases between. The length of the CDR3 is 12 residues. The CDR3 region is CASSLSGSEQYF. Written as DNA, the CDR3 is TGTGCCAGCAGTTTATCCGGGAGTGAGCAGTACTTC.

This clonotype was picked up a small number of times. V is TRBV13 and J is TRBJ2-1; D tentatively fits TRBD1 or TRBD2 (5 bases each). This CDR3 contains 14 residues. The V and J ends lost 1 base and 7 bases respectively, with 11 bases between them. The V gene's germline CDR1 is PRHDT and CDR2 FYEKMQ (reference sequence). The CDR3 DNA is TGTGCCAGCAGCTTAGAGGGGCCGGGGAATGAGCAGTTCTTC. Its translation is CASSLEGPGNEQFF.

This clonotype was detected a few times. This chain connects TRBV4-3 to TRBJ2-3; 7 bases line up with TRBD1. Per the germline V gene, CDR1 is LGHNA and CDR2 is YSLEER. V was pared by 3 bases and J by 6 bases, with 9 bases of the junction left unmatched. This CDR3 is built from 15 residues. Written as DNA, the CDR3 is TGCGCCAGCAGCCAGGGGGCTGGGACAGCTGATACGCAGTATTTT. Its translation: CASSQGAGTADTQYF.

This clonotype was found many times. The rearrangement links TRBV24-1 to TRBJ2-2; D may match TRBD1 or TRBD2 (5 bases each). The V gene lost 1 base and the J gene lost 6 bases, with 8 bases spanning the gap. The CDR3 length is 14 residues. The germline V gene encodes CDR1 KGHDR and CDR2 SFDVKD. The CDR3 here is CATSDFRDAGELFF. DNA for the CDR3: TGTGCCACCAGTGATTTCCGGGACGCCGGGGAGCTGTTTTTT.

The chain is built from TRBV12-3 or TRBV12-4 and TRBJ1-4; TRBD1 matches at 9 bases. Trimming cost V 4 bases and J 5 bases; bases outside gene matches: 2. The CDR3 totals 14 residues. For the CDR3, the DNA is TGTGCCAGCAGTTCGGGGACAGGGAATGAAAAACTGTTTTTT. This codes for CASSSGTGNEKLFF.

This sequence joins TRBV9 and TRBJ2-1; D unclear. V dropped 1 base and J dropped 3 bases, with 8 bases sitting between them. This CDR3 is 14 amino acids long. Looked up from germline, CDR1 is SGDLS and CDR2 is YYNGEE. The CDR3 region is CASSVSGNYNEQFF. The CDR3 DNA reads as TGTGCCAGCAGCGTATCCGGCAACTACAATGAGCAGTTCTTC. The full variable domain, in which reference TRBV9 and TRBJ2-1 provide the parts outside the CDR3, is DSGVTQTPKHLITATGQRVTLRCSPRSGDLSVYWYQQSLDQGLQFLIQYYNGEERAKGNILERFSAQQFPDLHSELNLSSLELGDSALYFCASSVSGNYNEQFFGPGTRLTVL.

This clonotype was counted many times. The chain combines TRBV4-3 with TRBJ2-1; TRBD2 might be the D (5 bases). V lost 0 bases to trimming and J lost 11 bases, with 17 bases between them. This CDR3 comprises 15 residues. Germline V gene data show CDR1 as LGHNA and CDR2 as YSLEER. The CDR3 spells CASSQDPAAGEKQFF. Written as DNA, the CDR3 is TGCGCCAGCAGCCAAGATCCAGCGGCCGGCGAAAAGCAGTTCTTC.

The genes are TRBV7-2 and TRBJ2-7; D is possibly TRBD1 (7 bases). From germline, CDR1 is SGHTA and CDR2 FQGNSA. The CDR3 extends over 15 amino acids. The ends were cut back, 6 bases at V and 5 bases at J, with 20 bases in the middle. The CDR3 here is CASREFDRDLDEQYF. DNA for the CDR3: TGTGCCAGCAGAGAATTCGACAGGGACTTGGACGAGCAGTACTTC.

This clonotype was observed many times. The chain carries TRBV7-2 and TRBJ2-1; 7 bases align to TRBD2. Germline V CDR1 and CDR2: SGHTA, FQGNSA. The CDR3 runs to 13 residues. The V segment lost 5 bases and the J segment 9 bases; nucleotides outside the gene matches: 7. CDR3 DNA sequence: TGTGCCAGCAGCCTCCCGACTAGCATTGAGCAGTTCTTC. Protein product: CASSLPTSIEQFF. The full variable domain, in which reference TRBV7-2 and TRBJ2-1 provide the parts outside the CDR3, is GAGVSQSPSNKVTEKGKDVELRCDPISGHTALYWYRQSLGQGLEFLIYFQGNSAPDKSGLPSDRFSAERTGGSVSTLTIQRTQQEDSAVYLCASSLPTSIEQFFGPGTRLTVL.

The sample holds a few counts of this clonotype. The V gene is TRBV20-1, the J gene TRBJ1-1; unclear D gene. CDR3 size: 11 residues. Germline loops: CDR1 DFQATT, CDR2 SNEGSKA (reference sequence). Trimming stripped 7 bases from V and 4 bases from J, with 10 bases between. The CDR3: CSGWVGTEAFF. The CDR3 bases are TGCAGTGGGTGGGTGGGCACTGAAGCTTTCTTT.

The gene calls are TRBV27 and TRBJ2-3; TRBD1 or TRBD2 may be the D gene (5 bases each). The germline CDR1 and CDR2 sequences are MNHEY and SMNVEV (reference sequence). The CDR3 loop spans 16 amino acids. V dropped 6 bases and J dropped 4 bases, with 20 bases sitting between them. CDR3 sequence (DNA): TGTGCCAGCAGCCAATGGGGGACCGGGGTGGCAGATACGCAGTATTTT. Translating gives CASSQWGTGVADTQYF.

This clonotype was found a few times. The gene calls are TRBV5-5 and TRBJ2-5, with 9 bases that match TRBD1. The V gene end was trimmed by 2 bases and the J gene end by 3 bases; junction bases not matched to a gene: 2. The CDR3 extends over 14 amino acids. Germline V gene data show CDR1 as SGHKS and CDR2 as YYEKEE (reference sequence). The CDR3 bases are TGTGCCAGCAGCTTCGACAGGGGGAAAGAGACCCAGTACTTC. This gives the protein CASSFDRGKETQYF.

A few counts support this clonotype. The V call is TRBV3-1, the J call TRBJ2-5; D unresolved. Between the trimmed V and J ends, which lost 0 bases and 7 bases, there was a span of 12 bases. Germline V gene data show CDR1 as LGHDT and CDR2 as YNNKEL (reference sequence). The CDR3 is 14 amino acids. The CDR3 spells CASSQDRTFGTQYF. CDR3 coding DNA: TGTGCCAGCAGCCAAGATCGGACGTTCGGGACCCAGTACTTC.

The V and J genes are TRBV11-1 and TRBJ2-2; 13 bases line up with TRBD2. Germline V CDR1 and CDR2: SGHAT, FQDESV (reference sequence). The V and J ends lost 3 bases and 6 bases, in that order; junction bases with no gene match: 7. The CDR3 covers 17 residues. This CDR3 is CASSFRLAGGLAGELFF. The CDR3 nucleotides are TGTGCCAGCAGCTTCCGACTAGCGGGGGGCCTCGCCGGGGAGCTGTTTTTT.

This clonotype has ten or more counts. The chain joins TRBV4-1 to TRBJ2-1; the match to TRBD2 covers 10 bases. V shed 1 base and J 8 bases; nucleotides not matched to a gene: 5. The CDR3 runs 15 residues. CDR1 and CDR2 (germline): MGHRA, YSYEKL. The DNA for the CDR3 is TGCGCCAGCAGCCAAGGCCCGGGACTAGCGTATGAGCAGTTCTTC. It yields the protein CASSQGPGLAYEQFF.

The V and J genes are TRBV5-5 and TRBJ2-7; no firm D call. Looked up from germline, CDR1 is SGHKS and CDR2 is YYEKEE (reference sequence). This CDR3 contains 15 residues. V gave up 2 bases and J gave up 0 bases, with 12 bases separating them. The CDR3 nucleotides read TGTGCCAGCAGCTTCTACGTCCCCAGCTCCTACGAGCAGTACTTC. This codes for CASSFYVPSSYEQYF.

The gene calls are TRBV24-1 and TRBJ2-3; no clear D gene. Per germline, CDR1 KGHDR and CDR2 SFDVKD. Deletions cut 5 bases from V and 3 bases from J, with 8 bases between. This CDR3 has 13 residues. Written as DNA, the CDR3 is TGTGCCACCAGTGTATCGCTGACAGATACGCAGTATTTT. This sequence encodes CATSVSLTDTQYF.

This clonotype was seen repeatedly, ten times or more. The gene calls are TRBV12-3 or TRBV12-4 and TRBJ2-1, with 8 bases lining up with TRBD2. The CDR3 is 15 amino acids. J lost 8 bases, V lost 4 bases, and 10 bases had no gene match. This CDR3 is CASSYSGTGGDEQFF. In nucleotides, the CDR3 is TGTGCCAGCAGTTATAGCGGGACTGGGGGGGATGAGCAGTTCTTC.

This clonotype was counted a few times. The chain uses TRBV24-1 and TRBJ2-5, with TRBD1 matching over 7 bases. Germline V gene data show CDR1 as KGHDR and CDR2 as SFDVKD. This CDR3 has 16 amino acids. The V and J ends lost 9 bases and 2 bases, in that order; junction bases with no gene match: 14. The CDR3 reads CATSKTGTESQETQYF. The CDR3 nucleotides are TGTGCCACCTCTAAAACCGGGACAGAATCACAAGAGACCCAGTACTTC.

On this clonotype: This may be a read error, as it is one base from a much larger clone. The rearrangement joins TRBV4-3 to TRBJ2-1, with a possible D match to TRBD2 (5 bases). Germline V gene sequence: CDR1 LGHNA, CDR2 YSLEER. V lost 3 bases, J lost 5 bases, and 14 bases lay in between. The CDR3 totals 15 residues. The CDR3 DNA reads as TGCGCCAGCAGCCACTCTAGCAGCCTTAACAATGAGCAGTTCTTC. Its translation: CASSHSSSLNNEQFF.